A single sample gave rise to the 31 T cell receptor beta chains below, sequenced in a study of cytomegalovirus exposure and HLA in healthy donors. Only in-frame clones appear in the TCRdb table, and some are missing; sequencing was by immunoSEQ multiplex PCR. This table holds fewer than 150,000 clones, approximately 86% found once. Sequencing was done on a sample of PBMCs. The receptors were gathered from a man aged 18-30 years in good health and CMV-seropositive.

The chain employs TRBV4-2 and TRBJ2-3; 10 bases are shared with TRBD2. CDR3 size: 19 residues. Germline V gene data show CDR1 as LGHNA and CDR2 as YNFKEQ. V shed 1 base, J shed 4 bases, and the junction held 14 bases outside the gene matches. CDR3 residues: CASSQVRRSGGAGADTQYF. CDR3 sequence (DNA): TGTGCCAGCAGCCAAGTCCGCCGAAGCGGGGGGGCAGGGGCAGATACGCAGTATTTT.

The chain combines TRBV19 with TRBJ1-5; 8 nucleotides match TRBD1. The CDR3 length is 17 residues. Germline CDR1 reads LNHDA; CDR2 reads SQIVND (reference sequence). V shed 3 bases and J 1 base; nucleotides not matched to a gene: 8. CDR3 loop: CASSIRDRPTSNQPQHF. The CDR3 coding sequence is TGTGCCAGTAGTATCCGGGACAGGCCAACCAGCAATCAGCCCCAGCATTTT.

V and J are TRBV5-1 and TRBJ2-7; 7 bases are shared with TRBD1. The CDR3 length is 16 residues. V shed 1 base, J shed 3 bases, and the junction held 10 bases outside the gene matches. CDR1 and CDR2 from the germline V gene are SGHRS and YFSETQ. CDR3 region: CASSLIPGGTFYEQYF. CDR3 DNA: TGCGCCAGCAGCTTGATTCCAGGGGGTACCTTCTACGAGCAGTACTTC.

The CDR3 loop is CASSAGVLNEKLFF. DNA for the CDR3: TGTGCCAGCAGCGCAGGGGTTCTTAATGAAAAACTGTTTTTT. The J gene is TRBJ1-4, the V gene TRBV2, with a possible D match to TRBD1 (6 bases). V shed 6 bases and J shed 4 bases, with 12 bases lying between them. Germline values: CDR1 SNHLY, CDR2 FYNNEI. The CDR3 contains 14 residues.

V is TRBV2 and J is TRBJ2-5; 10 bases map to TRBD1. V shed 2 bases, J shed 4 bases, and the junction held 4 bases outside the gene matches. The CDR3 loop spans 15 amino acids. The V gene's germline CDR1 is SNHLY and CDR2 FYNNEI. CDR3 amino acids: CASSEIGDRGETQYF. The CDR3 DNA reads TGTGCCAGCAGTGAAATAGGGGACAGGGGAGAGACCCAGTACTTC.

This clone was found a few times. The chain carries TRBV10-3 and TRBJ1-1; D unclear. Germline V CDR1 and CDR2: ENHRY, SYGVKD. This CDR3 is 13 amino acids long. Trimming removed 4 bases from V and 0 bases from J, with 6 bases in between. The CDR3 DNA sequence: TGTGCCATCAGTGGGAGAGTGAACACTGAAGCTTTCTTT. It is translated as CAISGRVNTEAFF.

This clone has only one observation. The chain is built from TRBV19 and TRBJ2-7, with 13 bases matching TRBD2. The CDR3 totals 15 residues. Trimming removed 5 bases from V and 3 bases from J; junction bases left unmatched: 4. In germline, CDR1 is LNHDA, CDR2 SQIVND (reference sequence). This CDR3 reads CASSLGTSGVYEQYF. For the CDR3, the DNA is TGTGCCAGTAGTCTGGGGACTAGCGGGGTCTACGAGCAGTACTTC. The whole variable domain, remainder taken from reference TRBV19 and TRBJ2-7, is DGGITQSPKYLFRKEGQNVTLSCEQNLNHDAMYWYRQDPGQGLRLIYYSQIVNDFQKGDIAEGYSVSREKKESFPLTVTSAQKNPTAFYLCASSLGTSGVYEQYFGPGTRLTVT.

This clone appeared many times. V gene TRBV30 combines with J gene TRBJ1-6; D is uncertain. Per the germline V gene, CDR1 is GTSNPN and CDR2 is SVGIG (reference sequence). Between the trimmed V and J ends, which lost 3 bases and 8 bases, there was a span of 14 bases. CDR3 length equals 14 residues. CDR3 in DNA: TGTGCCTGGAGGCGGTCCGGTGATGATTCACCCCTCCACTTT. This gives the protein CAWRRSGDDSPLHF.

V and J are TRBV6-6 and TRBJ2-7, with a possible D match to TRBD1 (5 bases). The germline gives CDR1 MNHNY, CDR2 SVGAGI (reference sequence). The ends were cut back, 8 bases at V and 5 bases at J, with 19 bases in the middle. This CDR3 is built from 14 residues. CDR3 in DNA: TGTGCCAGCTCCTGGGGCACCCCGTCTAACGAGCAGTACTTC. Translated: CASSWGTPSNEQYF.

The rearrangement joins TRBV4-2 to TRBJ2-3; 11 bases match TRBD2. Germline lookup yields CDR1 LGHNA and CDR2 YNFKEQ. There are 15 residues in the CDR3. The V gene end was trimmed by 1 base and the J gene end by 6 bases; junction bases not matched to a gene: 3. CDR3 coding DNA: TGTGCCAGCAGCCAAGCTAGCGGGGGGCCCGATACGCAGTATTTT. This sequence encodes CASSQASGGPDTQYF.

The J gene is TRBJ2-3, the V gene TRBV10-3, with 11 bases lining up with TRBD1. V was pared by 4 bases and J by 3 bases, with 6 bases of the junction left unmatched. Looked up from germline, CDR1 is ENHRY and CDR2 is SYGVKD. The CDR3 consists of 16 residues. The CDR3 protein is CAISARTGGATDTQYF. DNA for the CDR3: TGTGCCATCAGTGCTCGGACAGGGGGCGCGACAGATACGCAGTATTTT.

The chain employs TRBV28 and TRBJ2-4; possible D gene TRBD1, 6 bases. Trimming shortened V by 2 bases and J by 7 bases, and 6 bases separated the two germline ends. CDR3 length: 12 amino acids. In germline, CDR1 is MDHEN, CDR2 SYDVKM. Written as DNA, the CDR3 is TGTGCCAGCAGTTTACAGGGGAACATTCAGTACTTC. The encoded protein is CASSLQGNIQYF.

The J gene is TRBJ2-7, the V gene TRBV7-2; D may be TRBD2 (5 bases). This CDR3 is built from 13 residues. Germline lookup yields CDR1 SGHTA and CDR2 FQGNSA. The V end was cut by 5 bases, the J end by 2 bases, with 10 bases between. CDR3 sequence: CASSAGLPYEQYF. The CDR3 DNA reads TGTGCCAGCAGCGCCGGACTCCCCTACGAGCAGTACTTC.

The chain is built from TRBV4-1 and TRBJ2-4; D is possibly TRBD1 (6 bases). V was trimmed by 2 bases and J by 8 bases, leaving 16 bases between them. Germline assignment: CDR1 MGHRA and CDR2 YSYEKL. The CDR3 runs 15 residues. This chain's CDR3 is CASSQSPGTSHIQYF. CDR3 DNA sequence: TGCGCCAGCAGCCAATCCCCCGGGACATCACACATTCAGTACTTC.

This clone was counted only a few times. The rearrangement uses TRBV4-2 and TRBJ2-1, with 12 bases identical to TRBD2. The CDR3 consists of 17 residues. The V gene's germline CDR1 is LGHNA and CDR2 YNFKEQ. The V segment lost 3 bases and the J segment 0 bases; nucleotides outside the gene matches: 3. The CDR3 nucleotides are TGTGCCAGCAGCCAGCTACTAGCGGGGGGCTCCTACAATGAGCAGTTCTTC. The encoded protein is CASSQLLAGGSYNEQFF.

This sequence joins TRBV5-1 and TRBJ2-6; 9 nucleotides agree with TRBD2. Trimming at V came to 4 bases and at J to 0 bases, leaving 5 bases not matched to a gene. CDR1 is SGHRS and CDR2 is YFSETQ in the germline V gene. The CDR3 totals 17 residues. DNA of the CDR3: TGCGCCAGCAGCCCCCGCGGGGGGGACTCTGGGGCCAACGTCCTGACTTTC. It encodes CASSPRGGDSGANVLTF.

This clone has only a few counts. The chain employs TRBV19 and TRBJ1-1, with TRBD1 as a possible D gene (6 bases). The CDR3 sequence is 14 residues long. Germline CDR1 and CDR2: LNHDA and SQIVND (reference sequence). Deletions cut 4 bases from V and 2 bases from J, with 11 bases between. CDR3 sequence reads: CASSTGVPNTEAFF. For the CDR3, the DNA is TGTGCCAGTAGTACAGGGGTCCCCAACACTGAAGCTTTCTTT.

In regard to this clone: Other DNA sequences in this sample translate to the same CDR3. This chain uses TRBV19 with TRBJ2-1, with D possibly TRBD2 on 6 matching bases. This CDR3 contains 12 residues. Trimming shortened V by 3 bases and J by 9 bases, and 9 bases separated the two germline ends. The germline CDR1 and CDR2 sequences are LNHDA and SQIVND (reference sequence). CDR3 coding DNA: TGTGCCAGTAGTATCGGGGGAGGTGAGCAGTTCTTC. This codes for CASSIGGGEQFF.

This sequence joins TRBV5-6 and TRBJ1-1; 10 positions match TRBD1. From germline, CDR1 is SGHDT and CDR2 YYEEEE. J was trimmed by 3 bases and V by 0 bases; bases with no gene match: 11. The CDR3 has 18 amino acids. The chain's CDR3 is CASSLVLWDRGRDTEAFF. The CDR3, as DNA: TGTGCCAGCAGCTTGGTTTTATGGGACAGGGGTAGGGACACTGAAGCTTTCTTT.

A note on this clone: Mismatch with germline at one junction end may stem from a read error. The chain combines TRBV20-1 with TRBJ2-7; TRBD1 is a possible D gene (6 bases). Germline CDR1 reads DFQATT; CDR2 reads SNEGSKA (reference sequence). CDR3 length: 9 amino acids. CDR3 coding DNA: TGCAGTGCTAGGAGGGGGATAGGCTTC. It is translated as CSARRGIGF.

The sample holds a few counts of this clone. This sequence joins TRBV5-4 and TRBJ2-3; D not resolved. The germline V and J ends were trimmed by 2 bases and 6 bases, with 4 bases remaining between them. The CDR3 contains 11 residues. Germline loops: CDR1 SGHNT, CDR2 YYREEE (reference sequence). The CDR3 protein is CASSFRDTQYF. The CDR3 nucleotides are TGTGCCAGCAGCTTTCGTGATACGCAGTATTTT.

This clone has only a few counts. This chain connects TRBV9 to TRBJ1-1; no clear D gene. Trimming removed 0 bases at V and 1 base at J, with 4 bases between. The CDR3 spans 13 residues. The germline CDR1 and CDR2 sequences are SGDLS and YYNGEE. CDR3 protein: CASSVEQNTEAFF. CDR3 DNA sequence: TGTGCCAGCAGCGTAGAACAGAACACTGAAGCTTTCTTT.

The gene calls are TRBV12-1 and TRBJ1-2; the table's D call, TRBD1, was not checked against the DNA. TRBV12-1 is a pseudogene. The CDR3 is 17 amino acids. This CDR3 is CASSFQRGGQGHYGYTF. CDR3 bases: TGTGCCAGCAGCTTTCAGAGAGGGGGACAGGGTCATTATGGCTACACCTTC.

V usage is TRBV19 and J usage is TRBJ1-3; a weak D match, TRBD1 (5 bases). The ends were cut back, 2 bases at V and 0 bases at J, with 8 bases in the middle. The CDR3 runs 15 residues. Per the germline V gene, CDR1 is LNHDA and CDR2 is SQIVND (reference sequence). The CDR3 sequence: CASSIITGSGNTIYF. The CDR3 DNA sequence: TGTGCCAGTAGTATAATCACAGGCTCTGGAAACACCATATATTTT.

There are a few counts of this clone. This rearrangement joins TRBV27 to TRBJ2-7; no definite D call. Germline V CDR1 and CDR2: MNHEY, SMNVEV (reference sequence). The CDR3 runs to 13 residues. Trimming took 4 bases from V and 0 from J, leaving 7 bases between them. This chain's CDR3 is CASSSGFSYEQYF. CDR3 in DNA: TGTGCCAGCAGTTCCGGGTTCTCCTACGAGCAGTACTTC.

CDR3 in DNA: TGCGCCAGCAGCCAAGAACTAGCGGGGGGGATGGATACGCAGTATTTT. Its protein is CASSQELAGGMDTQYF. The chain is built from TRBV4-1 and TRBJ2-3; 13 bases map to TRBD2. The CDR3 contains 16 residues. Germline V lookup: CDR1 MGHRA, CDR2 YSYEKL. V lost 0 bases to trimming and J lost 6 bases; unmatched junction nucleotides: 3.

This chain links TRBV5-6 with TRBJ2-2, with a possible D match to TRBD2 (6 bases). The germline V gene encodes CDR1 SGHDT and CDR2 YYEEEE. The V end lost 0 bases, the J end lost 5 bases, and 8 bases lay between the germline ends. The CDR3 consists of 14 residues. CDR3 amino acids: CASSLGRGTGELFF. The CDR3 DNA reads as TGTGCCAGCAGCTTGGGACGGGGGACCGGGGAGCTGTTTTTT.

CDR3 coding DNA: TGCGCCAGCAGCCAAGGACAGCTTATTAAAAACATTCAGTACTTC. The encoded protein is CASSQGQLIKNIQYF. The V call is TRBV4-3, the J call TRBJ2-4, with a possible D match to TRBD1 (5 bases). Germline V gives CDR1 LGHNA, CDR2 YSLEER. Trimming cost V 1 base and J 4 bases, with 11 bases left between them. This CDR3 is built from 15 residues.

As DNA, the CDR3 is TGCGCCAGCAGCTTTGAGGGCACAGATACGCAGTATTTT. It specifies CASSFEGTDTQYF. V is TRBV5-1 and J is TRBJ2-3; D is ambiguous. Germline V CDR1 and CDR2: SGHRS, YFSETQ. V was trimmed by 2 bases and J by 1 base, leaving 5 bases between them. The CDR3 has 13 residues.

This clone came up once. The chain employs TRBV18 and TRBJ2-4; TRBD1 matches at 7 bases. The CDR3 totals 14 residues. V shed 8 bases and J 0 bases; nucleotides not matched to a gene: 4. CDR1 and CDR2 (germline): KGHSH, LQKENI. In DNA, the CDR3 is TGTGCCAGCGGGACAGTCCTAGCCAAAAACATTCAGTACTTC. Protein: CASGTVLAKNIQYF.

This clone came up a few times. The same CDR3 is also encoded by other DNA sequences in this sample. V gene TRBV19 combines with J gene TRBJ2-5; TRBD1 matches at 8 bases. V was clipped by 1 base and J by 2 bases; unmatched bases: 3. CDR1 and CDR2 from the germline V gene are LNHDA and SQIVND (reference sequence). The CDR3 extends over 15 amino acids. This CDR3 is CASSIGYRGQETQYF. CDR3 bases: TGTGCCAGTAGTATAGGGTACAGGGGGCAAGAGACCCAGTACTTC.